Listed here are 23 T cell receptor beta chains from one sample, sequenced in a study of T cell repertoires in cytomegalovirus infection. No antigen has been assigned to these receptors. TCRdb itself ran the reads through MiXCR, one entry per CDR3 protein. The data contain roughly 280,000 distinct CDR3 sequences, 20% to 25% of them singletons. The sequencing here drew on cultured PBMCs, taken from culture after CMV antigen stimulation. Receptors originate from a human donor in good health (CMV status not recorded). Some clones in this sample may be carry-over from other donors' samples.

The chain links TRBV4-1 to TRBJ2-7; TRBD2 matches 11 bases. V lost 2 bases to trimming and J lost 3 bases; unmatched junction nucleotides: 3. The germline V gene encodes CDR1 MGHRA and CDR2 YSYEKL. The CDR3 is made up of 15 amino acids. The CDR3, as DNA: TGCGCCAGCAGCCAATTCGGGACTAGCGGCTACGAGCAGTACTTC. Translated, it gives CASSQFGTSGYEQYF.

The chain links TRBV6-8 to TRBJ2-1; D gene ambiguous. Per germline, CDR1 MNHGY and CDR2 SAAAGT. The CDR3 is made up of 10 amino acids. Trimming shortened V by 6 bases and J by 5 bases, and 2 bases separated the two germline ends. CDR3 in amino acids: CASRDNEQFF. The CDR3 nucleotides are TGTGCCAGCAGGGACAATGAGCAGTTCTTC.

V usage is TRBV11-2 and J usage is TRBJ2-3; the match to TRBD1 covers 7 bases. Germline V gene sequence: CDR1 SGHAT, CDR2 FQNNGV. CDR3 length equals 12 residues. The V and J ends lost 2 bases and 10 bases, in that order; junction bases with no gene match: 3. This chain's CDR3 is CASSLRTGAQYF. The CDR3 DNA sequence: TGTGCCAGCAGCTTAAGGACAGGAGCGCAGTATTTT.

There are a few counts of this clonotype. This chain links TRBV29-1 with TRBJ1-2; 8 bases agree with TRBD1. J lost 2 bases, V lost 4 bases, and 6 bases had no gene match. Germline CDR1 SQVTM, CDR2 ANQGSEA. The length of the CDR3 is 14 residues. This CDR3 is CSVAQDRENYGYTF. In DNA, the CDR3 is TGCAGCGTTGCCCAGGACAGGGAAAACTATGGCTACACCTTC.

The table lists this clonotype with many counts. The chain joins TRBV7-2 to TRBJ2-2; D assignment may be TRBD1 or TRBD2 (5 bases each). Trimming shortened V by 3 bases and J by 6 bases, and 20 bases separated the two germline ends. Germline V gene data show CDR1 as SGHTA and CDR2 as FQGNSA. This CDR3 comprises 17 residues. The CDR3 DNA sequence: TGTGCCAGCAGCTTTCACCGGGACCGCACTTATCCCGGGGAGCTGTTTTTT. It yields the protein CASSFHRDRTYPGELFF. The full variable domain, completed using reference TRBV7-2 and TRBJ2-2, is GAGVSQSPSNKVTEKGKDVELRCDPISGHTALYWYRQSLGQGLEFLIYFQGNSAPDKSGLPSDRFSAERTGGSVSTLTIQRTQQEDSAVYLCASSFHRDRTYPGELFFGEGSRLTVL.

This chain connects TRBV12-3 or TRBV12-4 to TRBJ2-2, with 9 bases matching TRBD2. This CDR3 comprises 15 residues. J gave up 4 bases and V 4 bases, and 4 bases lay outside the gene matches. CDR3 sequence (DNA): TGTGCCAGCAGTTCTACTAGCGGGTTCACCGGGGAGCTGTTTTTT. It codes for CASSSTSGFTGELFF.

The J gene is TRBJ2-1, the V gene TRBV20-1; TRBD2 aligns across 7 bases. The germline gives CDR1 DFQATT, CDR2 SNEGSKA (reference sequence). The CDR3 is 15 amino acids. Germline trimming cut 6 bases from V and 9 bases from J; bases unmatched to any gene: 17. In DNA form, the CDR3 reads TGCAGTGCCCCGCCCGGGACTAACCTACTCGGTGAGCAGTTCTTC. Its protein product is CSAPPGTNLLGEQFF.

The sample holds a few counts of this clonotype. V is TRBV23-1 and J is TRBJ2-3; unclear D gene. TRBV23-1 is sorted into the ORF group, with uncertain function. The CDR3 totals 13 residues. V lost 4 bases and J lost 1, with 6 bases in between. CDR3 nucleotide sequence: TGCGCCAGCAGTCCCTATGGCACAGATACGCAGTATTTT. This sequence encodes CASSPYGTDTQYF.

This clonotype was seen repeatedly, ten times or more. V usage is TRBV4-1 and J usage is TRBJ2-1; D unclear. With 3 bases removed from V and 3 bases from J, the gap between germline ends came to 12 bases. CDR3 size: 15 residues. The germline CDR1 and CDR2 sequences are MGHRA and YSYEKL. The CDR3 coding sequence is TGCGCCAGCAGCCATACCCCGGCACTCTACAATGAGCAGTTCTTC. Its protein product is CASSHTPALYNEQFF.

This rearrangement joins TRBV28 to TRBJ1-6; weak D call: TRBD1 (5 bases). V was trimmed by 3 bases and J by 7 bases, leaving 13 bases between them. This CDR3 is 15 amino acids long. Germline CDR1 is MDHEN and CDR2 is SYDVKM. CDR3 sequence reads: CASSFGGSPNSPLHF. In nucleotides, the CDR3 is TGTGCCAGCAGTTTTGGGGGGTCTCCGAATTCACCCCTCCACTTT.

This clonotype was counted at least ten times. The rearrangement links TRBV6-2 or TRBV6-3 to TRBJ2-6; TRBD1 matches 8 bases. V lost 6 bases and J lost 5; bases outside the gene matches: 9. Per germline, CDR1 MNHEY and CDR2 SVGEGT. CDR3 length: 16 residues. The CDR3 here is CASRPQDRGWANVLTF. In DNA, the CDR3 is TGTGCCAGCAGACCCCAAGACAGGGGCTGGGCCAACGTCCTGACTTTC.

The CDR3 is CASRGLGYGYTF. The CDR3 coding sequence is TGTGCCAGCAGGGGTTTAGGGTATGGCTACACCTTC. The J gene is TRBJ1-2, the V gene TRBV27; D is undetermined. The CDR3 sequence is 12 residues long. Germline V CDR1 and CDR2: MNHEY, SMNVEV (reference sequence). V shed 6 bases and J shed 5 bases, with 10 bases lying between them.

This clonotype has ten or more counts. V usage is TRBV5-6 and J usage is TRBJ2-7; D is unresolved. The CDR3 contains 12 residues. CDR1 and CDR2 from the germline V gene are SGHDT and YYEEEE. Trimming took off 4 bases at V and 4 bases at J, with 9 bases between the two ends. CDR3 protein: CASSRVGYEQYV. CDR3 bases: TGTGCCAGCAGCCGGGTAGGGTACGAGCAGTACGTC.

This clonotype showed up just once. V is TRBV6-6 and J is TRBJ2-7; TRBD1 might be the D (5 bases). The germline CDR1 and CDR2 sequences are MNHNY and SVGAGI (reference sequence). V gave up 6 bases and J gave up 7 bases, with 16 bases separating them. This CDR3 has 13 amino acids. The CDR3 sequence is CASSRSGLEEQYV. DNA for the CDR3: TGTGCCAGCAGCCGCTCAGGGTTGGAGGAGCAGTACGTC.

This clonotype turned up a few times. The CDR3 region is CASSFPRLAGVGELFF. The CDR3 DNA sequence: TGTGCCAGCAGCTTCCCCCGGCTAGCGGGAGTCGGGGAGCTGTTTTTT. V and J are TRBV7-2 and TRBJ2-2; 10 bases align to TRBD2. CDR1 and CDR2 from the germline V gene are SGHTA and FQGNSA. V dropped 3 bases and J dropped 7; count of bases not matched to a gene: 8. The CDR3 runs 16 residues.

This clonotype was detected many times. The chain has TRBV7-2 and TRBJ2-7; D is perhaps TRBD2 (5 bases). Germline V gene data show CDR1 as SGHTA and CDR2 as FQGNSA. This CDR3 spans 13 amino acids. Trimming shortened V by 3 bases and J by 1 base, and 7 bases separated the two germline ends. CDR3 region: CASSLAGSYEQYV. The CDR3 bases are TGTGCCAGCAGCTTGGCGGGTTCCTACGAGCAGTACGTC.

The V gene is TRBV4-1, the J gene TRBJ2-7; no firm D call. From germline, CDR1 is MGHRA and CDR2 YSYEKL. The CDR3 runs 13 residues. V was shortened by 2 bases and J by 3 bases, with 8 bases between the two germline ends. CDR3 residues: CASSQKVGYEQYV. In DNA, the CDR3 is TGCGCCAGCAGCCAAAAAGTAGGCTACGAGCAGTACGTC.

This clonotype was seen many times. The rearrangement joins TRBV4-1 to TRBJ2-1, with 10 bases lining up with TRBD2. V trimming: 4 bases; J trimming: 8 bases; junction bases outside the gene matches: 17. The CDR3 sequence is 18 residues long. The germline V gene encodes CDR1 MGHRA and CDR2 YSYEKL. The CDR3 loop reads CASSRAKGLAIPKDEQFF. DNA of the CDR3: TGCGCCAGCAGCCGAGCGAAGGGACTAGCGATCCCAAAGGATGAGCAGTTCTTC.

The chain couples TRBV12-3 or TRBV12-4 to TRBJ1-6; 7 nucleotides line up with TRBD1. V dropped 4 bases and J dropped 7; count of bases not matched to a gene: 7. The CDR3 extends over 15 amino acids. CDR3 amino acids: CASSSRDSVNSPLHF. The CDR3 DNA reads TGTGCCAGCAGTTCCCGGGACAGCGTCAATTCACCCCTCCACTTT.

This chain connects TRBV4-1 to TRBJ2-1, with D unresolved. Germline-derived CDR1 and CDR2 are MGHRA and YSYEKL. The CDR3 runs to 15 residues. V shed 3 bases and J shed 4 bases, with 13 bases lying between them. The CDR3 DNA reads TGCGCCAGCAGCCAGGGCAATCTAGGTTACAATGAGCAGTTCTTC. Translating it yields CASSQGNLGYNEQFF.

The chain employs TRBV6-6 and TRBJ2-1; 11 nucleotides align to TRBD2. V trimming: 4 bases; J trimming: 9 bases; junction bases outside the gene matches: 11. The germline gives CDR1 MNHNY, CDR2 SVGAGI (reference sequence). The CDR3 has 16 residues. CDR3 region: CASSSDGLAGWGEQFF. CDR3 sequence (DNA): TGTGCCAGCAGTTCCGACGGACTAGCGGGCTGGGGTGAGCAGTTCTTC.

V gene TRBV29-1 combines with J gene TRBJ2-1; 7 bases fit TRBD2. This CDR3 comprises 13 residues. Germline V gene data show CDR1 as SQVTM and CDR2 as ANQGSEA. J gave up 6 bases and V 4 bases, and 6 bases lay outside the gene matches. The chain's CDR3 is CSVVAGATNEQFF. CDR3 nucleotides: TGCAGCGTTGTCGCGGGAGCGACCAATGAGCAGTTCTTC.

This rearrangement joins TRBV28 to TRBJ1-6; the D gene is possibly TRBD1 (6 bases). Trimming left V 5 bases short and J 3 bases short, with 23 bases between. The CDR3 totals 19 residues. Germline lookup yields CDR1 MDHEN and CDR2 SYDVKM. CDR3 sequence reads: CASSQNFRDIWNYNSPLHF. The CDR3 coding sequence is TGTGCCAGCAGTCAAAATTTCCGGGACATTTGGAACTATAATTCACCCCTCCACTTT.